These 32 T cell receptor beta chains were all obtained from the same sample, sequenced in a study of OX40 agonist ivuxolimab in advanced cancers. TCRdb's table, derived via immunoSEQ multiplex PCR, lists solely in-frame clones and lacks some. Of more than 50,000 clones in the sample, more than 75% were seen once. Sample: CD4+ or CD8+ T cells sorted from blood, taken in a trial of the OX40 agonist ivuxolimab. The receptors stem from an adult with an advanced solid tumor such as melanoma, head and neck, liver or kidney cancer.

The CDR3 is CASSLAGPGTGELFF. DNA for the CDR3: TGTGCCAGCAGCTTGGCAGGGCCGGGCACCGGGGAGCTGTTTTTT. This chain uses TRBV5-8 with TRBJ2-2; possibly TRBD1 for D (5 bases). The length of the CDR3 is 15 residues. Between the trimmed V and J ends, which lost 0 bases and 4 bases, there was a span of 10 bases. Germline V gives CDR1 SGHTS, CDR2 YDEGEE.

This clone was observed a single time. The gene calls are TRBV1 and TRBJ2-1; the D segment call TRBD1 is taken from the table without a DNA check. TRBV1 is noted as a pseudogene. CDR3 size: 18 residues. CDR3 coding DNA: TGCACCAGCAGCCAAGAAATAAATGGGACAGGGTTGGTAAATGAGCAGTTCTTC. Translating it yields CTSSQEINGTGLVNEQFF.

The chain joins TRBV6-5 to TRBJ1-3; D is uncertain. Trimming shortened V by 2 bases and J by 0 bases, and 8 bases separated the two germline ends. Germline-derived CDR1 and CDR2 are MNHEY and SVGAGI. There are 15 residues in the CDR3. The CDR3: CASSYGGYSGNTIYF. CDR3 DNA sequence: TGTGCCAGCAGTTACGGCGGGTACTCTGGAAACACCATATATTTT.

In its sample, this clone was seen once. The genes are TRBV5-1 and TRBJ1-1; D is possibly TRBD1 (5 bases). Germline values: CDR1 SGHRS, CDR2 YFSETQ. The CDR3 consists of 14 residues. V lost 4 bases and J lost 11, with 21 bases in between. The CDR3 nucleotides are TGCGCCAGCAGCGGGGATGACAGATTTCAAAAGGCTTTCTTT. Residues: CASSGDDRFQKAFF.

The chain combines TRBV6-5 with TRBJ1-5; 7 bases match TRBD1. The CDR3 is made up of 15 amino acids. Germline V gives CDR1 MNHEY, CDR2 SVGAGI. The ends lost 4 bases at V and 4 bases at J; junction bases unmatched: 7. The CDR3 DNA is TGTGCCAGCAGTTCCTCGGGACAGCTAAATCAGCCCCAGCATTTT. It specifies CASSSSGQLNQPQHF.

The chain uses TRBV18 and TRBJ2-3, with 8 bases that match TRBD2. Trimming at V came to 1 base and at J to 4 bases, leaving 4 bases not matched to a gene. Germline V gene lookup returns CDR1 KGHSH and CDR2 LQKENI. This CDR3 has 15 residues. This CDR3 is CASSPQNSGADTQYF. In DNA form, the CDR3 reads TGTGCCAGCTCACCACAGAATAGCGGGGCAGATACGCAGTATTTT.

This clone showed up just once. The chain recombines TRBV7-8 with TRBJ2-1; 10 nucleotides line up with TRBD2. The V segment lost 3 bases and the J segment 2 bases; nucleotides outside the gene matches: 4. Germline V gene data show CDR1 as SGHVS and CDR2 as FQNEAQ. This CDR3 contains 16 residues. The CDR3 bases are TGTGCCAGCAGCTTCCCCCTAGCGGGGGCCTACAATGAGCAGTTCTTC. Its translation: CASSFPLAGAYNEQFF. Full variable domain (missing parts from reference TRBV7-8 and TRBJ2-1): GAGVSQSPRYKVAKRGQDVALRCDPISGHVSLFWYQQALGQGPEFLTYFQNEAQLDKSGLPSDRFFAERPEGSVSTLKIQRTQQEDSAVYLCASSFPLAGAYNEQFFGPGTRLTVL.

The V gene is TRBV19, the J gene TRBJ2-1; D tentatively reads TRBD1 or TRBD2 (5 bases each). Germline V lookup: CDR1 LNHDA, CDR2 SQIVND (reference sequence). CDR3 length: 14 residues. V dropped 6 bases and J dropped 10 bases, with 19 bases sitting between them. CDR3 in DNA: TGTGCCAGTAGCTCCGGGACGGAGCCCAGGGAGCAGTTCTTC. Encoded protein: CASSSGTEPREQFF.

The chain recombines TRBV9 with TRBJ2-5; a weak D match, TRBD1 (6 bases). The J call may be mistaken, given a closer DNA end match to TRBJ2-7. Germline V CDR1 and CDR2: SGDLS, YYNGEE. The CDR3 runs 16 residues. The DNA for the CDR3 is TGTGCCAGCAGCCCAACCGGACAGCTTCGATCCTACGAGCAGTACTTC. Protein product: CASSPTGQLRSYEQYF.

V gene TRBV7-9 combines with J gene TRBJ1-1; D is undetermined. With 4 bases removed from V and 6 bases from J, the gap between germline ends came to 24 bases. This CDR3 has 17 amino acids. Germline-derived CDR1 and CDR2 are SEHNR and FQNEAQ (reference sequence). Written as DNA, the CDR3 is TGTGCCAGCAGCTCGCTACCTGATGTTTGGGTCCACGCTGAAGCTTTCTTT. This encodes CASSSLPDVWVHAEAFF. Supplemented by reference TRBV7-9 and TRBJ1-1, the full variable domain reads DTGVSQNPRHKITKRGQNVTFRCDPISEHNRLYWYRQTLGQGPEFLTYFQNEAQLEKSRLLSDRFSAERPKGSFSTLEIQRTEQGDSAMYLCASSSLPDVWVHAEAFFGQGTRLTVV.

The chain employs TRBV6-5 and TRBJ2-3; weak D call: TRBD1 (5 bases). The ends were cut back, 5 bases at V and 0 bases at J, with 9 bases in the middle. There are 14 residues in the CDR3. Germline values: CDR1 MNHEY, CDR2 SVGAGI. The CDR3: CASSVTVSTDTQYF. The CDR3 DNA sequence: TGTGCCAGCAGTGTGACAGTAAGCACAGATACGCAGTATTTT.

Only one count was recorded for this clone. This chain joins TRBV2 and TRBJ1-4; 8 bases line up with TRBD1. CDR3 size: 14 residues. CDR1 and CDR2 (germline): SNHLY, FYNNEI. Germline trimming cut 6 bases from V and 5 bases from J; bases unmatched to any gene: 5. This CDR3 is CASSVQGGNEKLFF. The CDR3 DNA reads TGTGCCAGCAGCGTACAGGGGGGGAATGAAAAACTGTTTTTT.

This chain connects TRBV11-2 to TRBJ2-3; the match to TRBD2 covers 7 bases. J gave up 6 bases and V 5 bases, and 8 bases lay outside the gene matches. CDR3 size: 14 residues. CDR1 is SGHAT and CDR2 is FQNNGV in the germline V gene. In DNA form, the CDR3 reads TGTGCCAGCAGCCCGGGGACTACGGGCGATACGCAGTATTTT. It translates to CASSPGTTGDTQYF.

V is TRBV6-1 and J is TRBJ2-7, with TRBD2 matching over 9 bases. Trimming cost V 4 bases and J 2 bases; bases outside gene matches: 12. The germline gives CDR1 MNHNS, CDR2 SASEGT. CDR3 length: 17 residues. CDR3 DNA: TGTGCCAGCAGTGGGGGACCACTAGCGGGTACTCCCTACGAGCAGTACTTC. Protein product: CASSGGPLAGTPYEQYF.

This chain links TRBV5-3 with TRBJ2-2; 8 bases agree with TRBD2. TRBV5-3 counts as an open reading frame of uncertain function. The CDR3 contains 20 residues. J gave up 6 bases and V 1 base, and 20 bases lay outside the gene matches. This CDR3 is CARSLPPYRGGLVSPGELFF. CDR3 nucleotide sequence: TGTGCCAGAAGCTTGCCGCCTTATCGGGGGGGCCTAGTTTCTCCCGGGGAGCTGTTTTTT.

V usage is TRBV4-3 and J usage is TRBJ2-3, with D possibly called TRBD1 or TRBD2 (5 bases each). Germline lookup yields CDR1 LGHNA and CDR2 YSLEER. Between the trimmed V and J ends, which lost 3 bases and 8 bases, there was a span of 9 bases. This CDR3 is 12 amino acids long. DNA for the CDR3: TGCGCCAGCAGCCAGCATGGGGGTACGCAGTATTTT. It is translated as CASSQHGGTQYF.

The rearrangement links TRBV2 to TRBJ2-5, with 8 bases identical to TRBD1. The ends lost 4 bases at V and 2 bases at J; junction bases unmatched: 6. This CDR3 is 15 amino acids long. Germline CDR1 and CDR2: SNHLY and FYNNEI. Here the CDR3 DNA reads TGTGCCAGCAGTGCCCGACAGGGGTGGCAAGAGACCCAGTACTTC. Translated, it gives CASSARQGWQETQYF.

This chain uses TRBV6-1 with TRBJ1-5, with TRBD1 matching 7 bases. The CDR3 is 15 residues long. The J segment lost 5 bases and the V segment lost 8 bases, leaving 12 bases of the junction unmatched. Germline CDR1 reads MNHNS; CDR2 reads SASEGT. The CDR3 DNA reads as TGTGCCAGCCTCAAGGTACAGGGGTTCTATCAGCCCCAGCATTTT. This codes for CASLKVQGFYQPQHF.

The chain combines TRBV7-2 with TRBJ1-4; weak D call: TRBD1 (5 bases). Trimming took off 5 bases at V and 5 bases at J, with 12 bases between the two ends. CDR1 and CDR2 (germline): SGHTA, FQGNSA. The CDR3 length is 14 residues. The CDR3 spells CASSPGGWNEKLFF. The CDR3 coding sequence is TGTGCCAGCAGCCCTGGGGGGTGGAATGAAAAACTGTTTTTT.

The chain couples TRBV5-6 to TRBJ1-4; 8 positions match TRBD1. Germline assignment: CDR1 SGHDT and CDR2 YYEEEE. There are 16 residues in the CDR3. The V gene end was trimmed by 4 bases and the J gene end by 8 bases; junction bases not matched to a gene: 13. The CDR3 reads CASSLSRTGYGEKLFF. For the CDR3, the DNA is TGTGCCAGCAGCCTATCCAGGACAGGGTACGGGGAAAAACTGTTTTTT.

The chain employs TRBV12-5 and TRBJ2-1, with a possible D match to TRBD1 (6 bases). Trimming stripped 4 bases from V and 6 bases from J, with 19 bases between. Germline values: CDR1 LGHNT, CDR2 FRNRAP. This CDR3 has 16 amino acids. As DNA, the CDR3 is TGTGCTAGTGGTTCCTTACAGGGTGGGGTTTGCAATGAGCAGTTCTTC. This translates into CASGSLQGGVCNEQFF.

This rearrangement joins TRBV19 to TRBJ2-1; 12 bases agree with TRBD1. V lost 5 bases, J lost 7 bases, and 6 bases stayed unmatched. CDR3 length equals 15 residues. Germline CDR1 is LNHDA and CDR2 is SQIVND (reference sequence). CDR3 sequence: CASSPEGQGANEQFF. CDR3 DNA sequence: TGTGCCAGTAGTCCCGAGGGACAGGGGGCAAATGAGCAGTTCTTC.

The chain combines TRBV15 with TRBJ1-5, with D perhaps matching TRBD1 (6 bases). The CDR3 has 16 residues. CDR1 LNHNV and CDR2 YYDKDF come from the germline V gene (reference sequence). V was trimmed by 0 bases and J by 7 bases, leaving 16 bases between them. The CDR3 here is CATSRDEQGTVQPQHF. The DNA for the CDR3 is TGTGCCACCAGCAGAGATGAACAGGGAACCGTGCAGCCCCAGCATTTT.

This chain connects TRBV4-3 to TRBJ2-3; perhaps D is TRBD1 or TRBD2 (5 bases each). The CDR3 runs to 16 residues. Germline CDR1 is LGHNA and CDR2 is YSLEER. The V gene lost 4 bases and the J gene lost 1 base, with 15 bases spanning the gap. As DNA, the CDR3 is TGCGCCAGCAGCCCCTCCTGGGGGACGGGCACAGATACGCAGTATTTT. As protein: CASSPSWGTGTDTQYF.

V is TRBV28 and J is TRBJ2-1; D is undetermined. CDR1 MDHEN and CDR2 SYDVKM come from the germline V gene. The CDR3 spans 10 residues. With 5 bases removed from V and 9 bases from J, the gap between germline ends came to 5 bases. The CDR3 region has the DNA TGTGCCAGCAGTGCCGGTGAGCAGTTCTTC. Translating gives CASSAGEQFF.

In this sample, this clone turned up once. This chain connects TRBV18 to TRBJ2-7; tentatively, D is TRBD1 or TRBD2 (5 bases each). Between the trimmed V and J ends, which lost 3 bases and 2 bases, there was a span of 11 bases. Germline CDR1 and CDR2: KGHSH and LQKENI. The CDR3 consists of 14 residues. The CDR3 here is CASSPGRATYEQYF. DNA of the CDR3: TGTGCCAGCTCACCGGGACGCGCAACCTACGAGCAGTACTTC.

The rearrangement joins TRBV6-1 to TRBJ1-2; no reliable D call. This CDR3 has 11 amino acids. Trimming shortened V by 5 bases and J by 2 bases, and 3 bases separated the two germline ends. Germline-derived CDR1 and CDR2 are MNHNS and SASEGT. This CDR3 is CASSHNYGYTF. CDR3 DNA: TGTGCCAGCAGTCACAACTATGGCTACACCTTC.

The chain employs TRBV25-1 and TRBJ2-6; D uncertain. Germline V CDR1 and CDR2: MGHDK, SYGVNS. The CDR3 contains 13 residues. The V end lost 9 bases, the J end lost 2 bases, and 8 bases lay between the germline ends. The CDR3 protein is CASTPTGANVLTF. CDR3 coding DNA: TGTGCCAGTACCCCGACTGGGGCCAACGTCCTGACTTTC. Drawing the rest from reference TRBV25-1 and TRBJ2-6, the complete variable domain is EADIYQTPRYLVIGTGKKITLECSQTMGHDKMYWYQQDPGMELHLIHYSYGVNSTEKGDLSSESTVSRIRTEHFPLTLESARPSHTSQYLCASTPTGANVLTFGAGSRLTVL.

The gene calls are TRBV27 and TRBJ2-7; 9 bases map to TRBD2. Trimming took 1 base from V and 5 from J; bases not matched to a gene: 9. Germline assignment: CDR1 MNHEY and CDR2 SMNVEV (reference sequence). The CDR3 totals 16 residues. The CDR3 region is CASSLLGAGGLHEQYF. The DNA for the CDR3 is TGTGCCAGCAGTTTATTGGGCGCGGGGGGGCTCCACGAGCAGTACTTC.

The CDR3 region is CASSPRQGRVLNTGELFF. CDR3 bases: TGTGCCAGTAGTCCGCGACAGGGGAGAGTACTAAACACCGGGGAGCTGTTTTTT. The chain is built from TRBV19 and TRBJ2-2; 8 positions match TRBD1. The CDR3 runs to 18 residues. With V trimmed by 5 bases and J by 2 bases, 13 bases remained unmatched. Germline V lookup: CDR1 LNHDA, CDR2 SQIVND (reference sequence).

This rearrangement joins TRBV6-1 to TRBJ2-6, with D possibly TRBD1 on 5 matching bases. The ends were cut back, 7 bases at V and 4 bases at J, with 8 bases in the middle. Germline V CDR1 and CDR2: MNHNS, SASEGT. CDR3 size: 13 residues. The CDR3 protein is CASIRAGANVLTF. CDR3 DNA sequence: TGTGCCAGCATCAGGGCGGGGGCCAACGTCCTGACTTTC.

The rearrangement uses TRBV4-1 and TRBJ1-4, with D perhaps matching TRBD1 (5 bases). The CDR3 length is 15 residues. CDR1 and CDR2 (germline): MGHRA, YSYEKL. Trimming removed 2 bases at V and 8 bases at J, with 15 bases between. The DNA of the CDR3 is TGCGCCAGCAGCCAATTTGGAGCTACAGGAGAAAAACTGTTTTTT. It specifies CASSQFGATGEKLFF.